The next 13 T cell receptor beta chains were all read from a single sample in a study of shared clonotypes between healthy human individuals. Generated by immunoSEQ multiplex PCR, the TCRdb table keeps only in-frame clones and is missing some. The data contain over 2 million clones, roughly 94% of them singletons. It was CD45RO-negative cells, positively selected for CCR7, that made up naive CD8 cells, with terminally differentiated effector memory CD45RA+ cells excluded. Sequenced material: naive CD8+ T cells sorted from blood. The receptors derive from a man aged 18 to 30 in good health.

The chain recombines TRBV29-1 with TRBJ1-2; D remains unclear. Per germline, CDR1 SQVTM and CDR2 ANQGSEA. Trimming pared 4 bases from V and 3 bases from J, leaving 12 bases between. The CDR3 extends over 13 amino acids. In nucleotides, the CDR3 is TGCAGCGTTGCAGGAGCAGACCACTATGGCTACACCTTC. Its protein product is CSVAGADHYGYTF. Full variable domain (remainder filled in from reference TRBV29-1 and TRBJ1-2): SAVISQKPSRDICQRGTSLTIQCQVDSQVTMMFWYRQQPGQSLTLIATANQGSEATYESGFVIDKFPISRPNLTFSTLTVSNMSPEDSSIYLCSVAGADHYGYTFGSGTRLTVV.

The chain carries TRBV2 and TRBJ2-7; D ambiguous. This CDR3 comprises 13 residues. CDR1 is SNHLY and CDR2 is FYNNEI in the germline V gene. V lost 0 bases and J 2 bases, leaving 5 bases between the germline ends. As DNA, the CDR3 is TGTGCCAGCAGTGAAGCGTGGGCCTACGAGCAGTACTTC. It codes for CASSEAWAYEQYF.

The V call is TRBV19, the J call TRBJ2-1, with TRBD2 as a possible D gene (6 bases). Looked up from germline, CDR1 is LNHDA and CDR2 is SQIVND (reference sequence). The CDR3 spans 15 residues. V lost 6 bases and J 6 bases, leaving 18 bases between the germline ends. The CDR3: CASSPVLGGLNEQFF. CDR3 in DNA: TGTGCCAGTAGCCCGGTTCTCGGAGGGCTCAATGAGCAGTTCTTC.

The chain couples TRBV7-9 to TRBJ1-1; the D gene is possibly TRBD1 (6 bases). CDR1 SEHNR and CDR2 FQNEAQ come from the germline V gene (reference sequence). V gave up 1 base and J gave up 0 bases, with 9 bases separating them. This CDR3 has 15 amino acids. CDR3 protein: CASSLDQGLNTEAFF. Written as DNA, the CDR3 is TGTGCCAGCAGCTTAGACCAGGGGCTGAACACTGAAGCTTTCTTT.

The CDR3: CASSFSGANDGYTF. The CDR3 nucleotides are TGTGCCAGCAGTTTCTCCGGAGCGAACGATGGCTACACCTTC. This chain joins TRBV27 and TRBJ1-2, with no clear D. The CDR3 length is 14 residues. Germline-derived CDR1 and CDR2 are MNHEY and SMNVEV (reference sequence). Trimming took off 3 bases at V and 6 bases at J, with 14 bases between the two ends.

The V call is TRBV6-1, the J call TRBJ2-1; tentatively, D is TRBD2 (6 bases). Per the germline V gene, CDR1 is MNHNS and CDR2 is SASEGT. Trimming cost V 9 bases and J 0 bases, with 15 bases left between them. This CDR3 is 15 amino acids long. CDR3 sequence reads: CASSVKEGSYNEQFF. Here the CDR3 DNA reads TGTGCCAGTAGCGTCAAGGAGGGCTCCTACAATGAGCAGTTCTTC.

V and J are TRBV5-8 and TRBJ2-2; tentative D call: TRBD2 (6 bases). CDR3 length: 17 amino acids. V was pared by 2 bases and J by 0 bases, with 14 bases between. CDR1 is SGHTS, CDR2 YDEGEE, per germline. The CDR3 reads CASSLVSGPANTGELFF. As DNA, the CDR3 is TGTGCCAGCAGCTTAGTCAGCGGGCCGGCGAACACCGGGGAGCTGTTTTTT.

This clone was detected many times. This chain uses TRBV29-1 with TRBJ1-1, with D uncertain. Per germline, CDR1 SQVTM and CDR2 ANQGSEA. Trimming removed 5 bases at V and 1 base at J, with 8 bases between. The CDR3 totals 12 residues. CDR3 in amino acids: CSVIVGNTEAFF. The CDR3 bases are TGCAGCGTTATTGTGGGGAACACTGAAGCTTTCTTT.

V gene TRBV11-2 combines with J gene TRBJ2-7, with 9 bases aligning to TRBD1. CDR1 and CDR2 (germline): SGHAT, FQNNGV. The V segment lost 1 base and the J segment 2 bases; nucleotides outside the gene matches: 3. The CDR3 extends over 15 amino acids. The CDR3 is CASSLGDRVPYEQYF. CDR3 in DNA: TGTGCCAGCAGCTTAGGGGACAGGGTTCCCTACGAGCAGTACTTC.

This chain links TRBV9 with TRBJ1-2; D unresolved. The CDR3 spans 15 residues. Germline CDR1 is SGDLS and CDR2 is YYNGEE. V was cut by 0 bases and J by 6 bases, with 15 bases left in between. The CDR3 DNA follows: TGTGCCAGCAGCGTAGTCGAAATGCGCCCCGATGGCTACACCTTC. Translation gives CASSVVEMRPDGYTF. Full variable domain (outside the CDR3, taken from reference TRBV9 and TRBJ1-2): DSGVTQTPKHLITATGQRVTLRCSPRSGDLSVYWYQQSLDQGLQFLIQYYNGEERAKGNILERFSAQQFPDLHSELNLSSLELGDSALYFCASSVVEMRPDGYTFGSGTRLTVV.

This rearrangement joins TRBV7-9 to TRBJ2-7, with TRBD1 matching over 9 bases. This CDR3 region has 16 residues. Trimming removed 4 bases from V and 2 bases from J; junction bases left unmatched: 9. Germline CDR1 and CDR2: SEHNR and FQNEAQ (reference sequence). CDR3 sequence (DNA): TGTGCCAGCAGCTCGCGAACAGGGGGCGCTCCCTACGAGCAGTACTTC. This encodes CASSSRTGGAPYEQYF.

The chain links TRBV15 to TRBJ2-3; 12 nucleotides agree with TRBD2. Looked up from germline, CDR1 is LNHNV and CDR2 is YYDKDF (reference sequence). V trimming: 0 bases; J trimming: 4 bases; junction bases outside the gene matches: 8. CDR3 length equals 18 residues. Here the CDR3 DNA reads TGTGCCACCAGCAGAGATCTTCTAGCGGGAGGGCCGTCAGATACGCAGTATTTT. This gives the protein CATSRDLLAGGPSDTQYF.

This chain links TRBV28 with TRBJ1-3, with 7 bases lining up with TRBD1. Germline lookup yields CDR1 MDHEN and CDR2 SYDVKM. After removal of 6 bases from V and 2 bases from J, the junction contained 7 bases not matched to a gene. The CDR3 length is 15 residues. CDR3 in amino acids: CASSNTGATGNTIYF. In DNA, the CDR3 is TGTGCCAGCAGCAATACAGGGGCGACTGGAAACACCATATATTTT.